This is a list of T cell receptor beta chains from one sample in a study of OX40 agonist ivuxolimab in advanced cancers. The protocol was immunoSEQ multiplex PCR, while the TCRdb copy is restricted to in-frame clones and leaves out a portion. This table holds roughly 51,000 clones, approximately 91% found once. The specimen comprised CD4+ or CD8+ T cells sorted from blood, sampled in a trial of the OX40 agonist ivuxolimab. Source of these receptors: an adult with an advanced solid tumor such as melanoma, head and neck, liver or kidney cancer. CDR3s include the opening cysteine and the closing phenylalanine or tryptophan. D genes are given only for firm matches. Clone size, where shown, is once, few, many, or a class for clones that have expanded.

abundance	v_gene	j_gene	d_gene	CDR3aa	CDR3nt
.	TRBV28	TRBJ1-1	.	CASSPAPWGMNTEAFF	TGTGCCAGCAGTCCGGCCCCATGGGGCATGAACACTGAAGCTTTCTTT
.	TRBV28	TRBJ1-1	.	CASSLGDLVGDTEAFF	TGTGCCAGCAGTTTGGGGGATTTAGTAGGGGACACTGAAGCTTTCTTT
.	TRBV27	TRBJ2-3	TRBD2	CASSFSGRAGDTQYF	TGTGCCAGCAGTTTCAGCGGGAGGGCCGGAGATACGCAGTATTTT
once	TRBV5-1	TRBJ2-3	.	CASSLYGGINTDTQYF	TGCGCCAGCAGCTTGTACGGCGGGATAAACACAGATACGCAGTATTTT
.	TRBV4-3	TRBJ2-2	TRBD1	CASSQALRQGTGELFF	TGCGCCAGCAGCCAAGCCCTCCGACAGGGCACCGGGGAGCTGTTTTTT
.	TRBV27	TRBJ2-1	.	CASSPFGHEQFF	TGTGCCAGCAGCCCCTTCGGACATGAGCAGTTCTTC
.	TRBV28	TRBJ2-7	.	CASSFAYEQYF	TGTGCCAGCAGTTTCGCCTACGAGCAGTACTTC
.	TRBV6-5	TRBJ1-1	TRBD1	CASSYGQGLGEAFF	TGTGCCAGCAGCTACGGACAGGGATTGGGTGAAGCTTTCTTT
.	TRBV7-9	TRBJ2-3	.	CASSLVNTDTQYF	TGTGCCAGCAGCTTAGTCAACACAGATACGCAGTATTTT
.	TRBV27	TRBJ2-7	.	CASSLYTGPYEQYF	TGTGCCAGCAGTTTATATACGGGCCCCTACGAGCAGTACTTC
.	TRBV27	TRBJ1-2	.	CASSLAGLGYTF	TGTGCCAGCAGTTTGGCAGGGCTCGGCTACACCTTC
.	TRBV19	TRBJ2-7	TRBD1	CASSIRLDRGFYEQYF	TGTGCCAGTAGTATTCGCCTGGACAGGGGATTCTACGAGCAGTACTTC
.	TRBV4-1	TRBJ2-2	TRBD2	CASSQEPQWTSGLNTGELFF	TGCGCCAGCAGCCAAGAACCCCAATGGACTAGCGGGCTGAACACCGGGGAGCTGTTTTTT
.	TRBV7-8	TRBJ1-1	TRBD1	CASSGPDRVNTEAFF	TGTGCCAGCAGCGGTCCGGACAGGGTAAACACTGAAGCTTTCTTT
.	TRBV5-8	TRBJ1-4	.	CASSAGQTVNEKLFF	TGTGCCAGCAGCGCCGGACAGACCGTTAATGAAAAACTGTTTTTT
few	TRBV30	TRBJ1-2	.	CAWTIGTYGYTF	TGTGCCTGGACCATTGGGACGTATGGCTACACCTTC
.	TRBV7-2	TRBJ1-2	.	CASSLENYGYTF	TGTGCCAGCAGCTTGGAGAACTATGGCTACACCTTC